The rows below give T cell receptor beta chains drawn from one sample of a study of shared clonotypes between healthy human individuals. Assay: immunoSEQ multiplex PCR; the TCRdb copy retains only in-frame clones and omits some. The data contain about 2 million clones, approximately 94% of them singletons. The sample was naive CD8+ T cells sorted from blood. These receptors came from a man younger than 35 in good health. The CDR3 runs from the conserved cysteine through the conserved F or W. D genes are given only for firm matches. Some rows have no size entry. The others give once, few or many, or a class for an expanded clone.

d_call: -; clone_size: -; j_call: TRBJ2-2; v_call: TRBV7-9; cdr3_nt: TGTGCCAGCAGCTTTTCTTCTGGGGAGCTGTTTTTT; cdr3_aa: CASSFSSGELFF
d_call: TRBD1; clone_size: once; j_call: TRBJ2-5; v_call: TRBV27; cdr3_nt: TGTGCCAGCAGTTTAGGGACAGGGGTCCAAGAGACCCAGTACTTC; cdr3_aa: CASSLGTGVQETQYF
d_call: -; clone_size: -; j_call: TRBJ2-7; v_call: TRBV10-1; cdr3_nt: TGCGCCAGCAGTGAGGGGCTCGGCGAGCAGTACTTC; cdr3_aa: CASSEGLGEQYF
d_call: -; clone_size: -; j_call: TRBJ2-2; v_call: TRBV6-1; cdr3_nt: TGTGCCAGCAGTGAGCCGCTCCAGGGGCTCACGGGGGAGCTGTTTTTT; cdr3_aa: CASSEPLQGLTGELFF
d_call: TRBD2; clone_size: once; j_call: TRBJ2-5; v_call: TRBV5-6; cdr3_nt: TGTGCCAGCAGCGACCGGGGAGGGATGCTCGAGACCCAGTACTTC; cdr3_aa: CASSDRGGMLETQYF
d_call: TRBD2; clone_size: -; j_call: TRBJ2-5; v_call: TRBV18; cdr3_nt: TGTGCCAGCTCAACCGGACTAGCGGGTGAACAAGAGACCCAGTACTTC; cdr3_aa: CASSTGLAGEQETQYF
d_call: TRBD2; clone_size: -; j_call: TRBJ2-1; v_call: TRBV30; cdr3_nt: TGTGCCTGGAGAGTCACTAGCGGGATGGTTAATGAGCAGTTCTTC; cdr3_aa: CAWRVTSGMVNEQFF
d_call: -; clone_size: -; j_call: TRBJ2-7; v_call: TRBV13; cdr3_nt: TGTGCCAGCAGCGCCGACCCGGTTGGATACGAGCAGTACTTC; cdr3_aa: CASSADPVGYEQYF
d_call: -; clone_size: -; j_call: TRBJ2-5; v_call: TRBV5-6; cdr3_nt: TGTGCCAGCAGCTTGAGGCAAGAGACCCAGTACTTC; cdr3_aa: CASSLRQETQYF
d_call: TRBD2; clone_size: -; j_call: TRBJ2-2; v_call: TRBV7-9; cdr3_nt: TGTGCCAGCAGCTGGACTAGCGGGGTCACGAACACCGGGGAGCTGTTTTTT; cdr3_aa: CASSWTSGVTNTGELFF
d_call: TRBD1; clone_size: -; j_call: TRBJ2-7; v_call: TRBV27; cdr3_nt: TGTGCCAGCGGGCATGGGGGACAGGGGGCCTACGAGCAGTACTTC; cdr3_aa: CASGHGGQGAYEQYF
d_call: TRBD1; clone_size: -; j_call: TRBJ2-7; v_call: TRBV28; cdr3_nt: TGTGCCAGCAGTTACGGACAGGTGGCCTACGAGCAGTACTTC; cdr3_aa: CASSYGQVAYEQYF
d_call: -; clone_size: -; j_call: TRBJ1-2; v_call: TRBV25-1; cdr3_nt: TGTGCCACCGGGGACACCTTAGGCTACACCTTC; cdr3_aa: CATGDTLGYTF
d_call: -; clone_size: -; j_call: TRBJ2-7; v_call: TRBV21-1; cdr3_nt: TGTGCCAGCGACGCAAACATCTTCCAGTACTTC; cdr3_aa: CASDANIFQYF
d_call: -; clone_size: -; j_call: TRBJ2-7; v_call: TRBV6-5; cdr3_nt: TGTGCCAGCAGTTACTCGACGGGCACGAGGTACGAGCAGTACTTC; cdr3_aa: CASSYSTGTRYEQYF
d_call: -; clone_size: -; j_call: TRBJ1-5; v_call: TRBV21-1; cdr3_nt: TGTGCCAGCAGCAAAAGGTCGGCTACCCCTCTCAATCAGCCCCAGCATTTT; cdr3_aa: CASSKRSATPLNQPQHF
d_call: -; clone_size: -; j_call: TRBJ2-2; v_call: TRBV6-1; cdr3_nt: TGTGCCAGCAGTGAAAGGGGTAACACCGGGGAGCTGTTTTTT; cdr3_aa: CASSERGNTGELFF
d_call: -; clone_size: -; j_call: TRBJ1-1; v_call: TRBV19; cdr3_nt: TGTGCCAGTAGTATAGCCCTCCGGCACGCTGAAGCTTTCTTT; cdr3_aa: CASSIALRHAEAFF
d_call: -; clone_size: -; j_call: TRBJ1-1; v_call: TRBV25-1; cdr3_nt: TGTGCCAGCAGTGTGACAAGGTACACTGAAGCTTTCTTT; cdr3_aa: CASSVTRYTEAFF
d_call: -; clone_size: -; j_call: TRBJ1-4; v_call: TRBV10-3; cdr3_nt: TGTGCCATCAGTGACGTTAGGCAGGGTGGTAATGAAAAACTGTTTTTT; cdr3_aa: CAISDVRQGGNEKLFF
d_call: -; clone_size: once; j_call: TRBJ1-5; v_call: TRBV2; cdr3_nt: TGTGCCAGCAGTGGAGGGAGGGCGGACAATAGCAATCAGCCCCAGCATTTT; cdr3_aa: CASSGGRADNSNQPQHF
d_call: -; clone_size: -; j_call: TRBJ1-3; v_call: TRBV14; cdr3_nt: TGTGCCAGCAGCCAACTCGGCGTCAGAGCCTCTGGAAACACCATATATTTT; cdr3_aa: CASSQLGVRASGNTIYF
d_call: -; clone_size: -; j_call: TRBJ1-1; v_call: TRBV27; cdr3_nt: TGTGCCAGCAGTCATAGGGGGGGGGACACTGAAGCTTTCTTT; cdr3_aa: CASSHRGGDTEAFF
d_call: -; clone_size: -; j_call: TRBJ1-5; v_call: TRBV19; cdr3_nt: TGTGCCAGTACCAAACGAAAAGCCGGGACGCCGGGGGATCAGCCCCAGCATTTT; cdr3_aa: CASTKRKAGTPGDQPQHF
d_call: -; clone_size: -; j_call: TRBJ2-1; v_call: TRBV7-8; cdr3_nt: TGTGCCAGCAGCTTCCGACCCTACAATGAGCAGTTCTTC; cdr3_aa: CASSFRPYNEQFF
d_call: -; clone_size: -; j_call: TRBJ2-1; v_call: TRBV5-1; cdr3_nt: TGCGCCAGCAGCTTGGGAACCGGAAATGAGCAGTTCTTC; cdr3_aa: CASSLGTGNEQFF
d_call: TRBD2; clone_size: once; j_call: TRBJ2-1; v_call: TRBV9; cdr3_nt: TGTGCCAGCAGTCCCGAAGCGCTAGCGGGGGGAGGCAATGAGCAGTTCTTC; cdr3_aa: CASSPEALAGGGNEQFF
d_call: -; clone_size: -; j_call: TRBJ1-1; v_call: TRBV13; cdr3_nt: TGTGCCAGCAGCTTAATAAGAGAGGGGGTGAACACTGAAGCTTTCTTT; cdr3_aa: CASSLIREGVNTEAFF
d_call: TRBD1; clone_size: -; j_call: TRBJ2-3; v_call: TRBV29-1; cdr3_nt: TGCAGCTTTTTGCCTGGGACAGTTCACACAGATACGCAGTATTTT; cdr3_aa: CSFLPGTVHTDTQYF
d_call: -; clone_size: -; j_call: TRBJ1-2; v_call: TRBV30; cdr3_nt: TGTGCCTGGTATCTGGCTCCTAACTATGGCTACACCTTC; cdr3_aa: CAWYLAPNYGYTF
d_call: TRBD1; clone_size: -; j_call: TRBJ1-1; v_call: TRBV9; cdr3_nt: TGTGCCAGCAGCGTAGAAGGACAGGTCACAAGGGACACTGAAGCTTTCTTT; cdr3_aa: CASSVEGQVTRDTEAFF
d_call: TRBD2; clone_size: -; j_call: TRBJ2-7; v_call: TRBV29-1; cdr3_nt: TGCAGCGTTGAAGAGGGGACCGGGACTAGCGGGATGAGCTCCTACGAGCAGTACTTC; cdr3_aa: CSVEEGTGTSGMSSYEQYF
d_call: TRBD1; clone_size: -; j_call: TRBJ1-1; v_call: TRBV7-9; cdr3_nt: TGTGCCAGCAGCTTAGAGAGGGGGCGAGGGAACACTGAAGCTTTCTTT; cdr3_aa: CASSLERGRGNTEAFF